A selection of T cell receptor beta chains follows, all from one sample in a study of T cells in Graves' hyperthyroidism and ophthalmopathy. Each CDR3 protein gets one entry after TCRdb re-called the multiplex PCR reads with MiXCR. The table shows about 420,000 distinct CDR3 sequences, with 15% to 18% occurring only once. Sequences were obtained from blood. The receptors come from a woman between 18 and 29 years old with Graves' hyperthyroidism. Each CDR3 is given with its conserved first and last residue. A D gene is named only where the DNA matches it firmly. Part of the rows lack a size; the others show once, few, many or a class for expanded clones.

J | D | V | size | length | CDR3 | DNA
TRBJ1-6 | TRBD1 | TRBV6-1 | . | 16 | CASSKDRGHRNSPLHF | TGTGCCAGTTCTAAAGACAGGGGGCATCGTAATTCACCCCTCCACTTT
TRBJ1-2 | . | TRBV4-3 | few | 16 | CASSQHLRVSNYGYTF | TGCGCCAGCAGCCAACACCTCAGGGTTTCCAACTATGGCTACACCTTC
TRBJ2-7 | TRBD1 | TRBV3-1 | few | 15 | CASSQEGTGAGEQYF | TGTGCCAGCAGCCAAGAGGGGACAGGCGCCGGCGAGCAGTACTTC
TRBJ2-3 | . | TRBV9 | . | 14 | CASSVSVGTDTQYF | TGTGCCAGCAGCGTATCGGTGGGAACAGATACGCAGTATTTT
TRBJ2-1 | TRBD2 | TRBV11-3 | many | 14 | CASSLAGGWNEQFF | TGTGCCAGCAGCTTAGCGGGGGGGTGGAATGAGCAGTTCTTC
TRBJ1-1 | . | TRBV5-4 | few | 17 | CASSFGASGSGNTEAFF | TGTGCCAGCAGCTTTGGGGCTTCGGGGTCAGGCAACACTGAAGCTTTCTTT
TRBJ2-7 | TRBD2 | TRBV6-1 | . | 16 | CANSEGFEGEGYEQYF | TGTGCCAACAGTGAAGGATTCGAAGGGGAGGGTTACGAGCAGTACTTC
TRBJ2-1 | . | TRBV5-1 | many | 15 | CASSLAKTPRNEQFF | TGCGCCAGCAGCTTGGCCAAGACCCCGCGCAATGAGCAGTTCTTC
TRBJ1-1 | TRBD1 | TRBV20-1 | many | 15 | CSARGDRGSNTEAFF | TGCAGTGCTAGGGGGGACAGGGGGTCGAACACTGAAGCTTTCTTT
TRBJ2-7 | TRBD2 | TRBV20-1 | few | 17 | CSARTGTSGNPLDEQYF | TGCAGTGCTAGAACAGGGACTAGCGGGAACCCGTTAGACGAGCAGTACTTC
TRBJ2-1 | . | TRBV4-2 | once | 16 | CASSQVGTMGHNEQFF | TGTGCCAGCAGCCAAGTTGGGACGATGGGGCACAATGAGCAGTTCTTC
TRBJ2-5 | TRBD1 | TRBV27 | . | 18 | CASSLSQAGQGSQETQYF | TGTGCCAGCAGTTTATCACAAGCCGGACAGGGTTCCCAAGAGACCCAGTACTTC
TRBJ2-4 | TRBD2 | TRBV7-2 | many | 19 | CASSFYSISGMGAKNIQYF | TGTGCCAGCAGCTTCTACTCAATTAGCGGGATGGGGGCCAAAAACATTCAGTACTTC
TRBJ1-5 | . | TRBV5-1 | many | 15 | CASSLMGNSNQPQHF | TGCGCCAGCAGCTTGATGGGAAATAGCAATCAGCCCCAGCATTTT
TRBJ1-1 | TRBD1 | TRBV28 | . | 15 | CASSLNDRENTEAFF | TGTGCCAGCAGTTTGAATGACAGGGAGAACACTGAAGCTTTCTTT
TRBJ1-1 | . | TRBV27 | many | 14 | CASRQPGKNTEAFF | TGTGCCAGCAGACAACCGGGAAAGAACACTGAAGCTTTCTTT
TRBJ1-5 | TRBD1 | TRBV19 | . | 16 | CASSNDRGRSNQPQHF | TGTGCCAGTAGCAACGACAGGGGTCGGAGCAATCAGCCCCAGCATTTT
TRBJ1-1 | TRBD1 | TRBV20-1 | . | 13 | CSAETGLGTEAFF | TGCAGTGCTGAGACAGGGTTAGGCACTGAAGCTTTCTTT
TRBJ2-3 | TRBD1 | TRBV4-2 | . | 17 | CASSHRTGDEVEDTQYF | TGTGCCAGCAGCCACCGGACAGGGGATGAAGTAGAAGATACGCAGTATTTT
TRBJ1-1 | . | TRBV5-1 | . | 16 | CASSFGSGWEDTEAFF | TGCGCCAGCAGCTTCGGGTCTGGATGGGAGGACACTGAAGCTTTCTTT
TRBJ2-7 | . | TRBV19 | few | 14 | CASSIDPVRSEQYF | TGTGCCAGTAGTATAGATCCGGTCCGGAGCGAGCAGTACTTC
TRBJ1-1 | . | TRBV5-1 | many | 15 | CASSFQGNRDTEAFF | TGCGCCAGCAGCTTCCAGGGCAATCGGGACACTGAAGCTTTCTTT
TRBJ1-4 | . | TRBV19 | . | 15 | CASSITGAPNEKLFF | TGTGCCAGTAGTATAACGGGAGCGCCTAATGAAAAACTGTTTTTT
TRBJ1-2 | . | TRBV20-1 | many | 11 | CSANGNYGYTF | TGCAGTGCTAACGGAAACTATGGCTACACCTTC
TRBJ2-1 | TRBD2 | TRBV20-1 | many | 15 | CSATTRREGRYEQFF | TGCAGTGCAACCACCCGGCGGGAGGGCAGATATGAGCAGTTCTTC
TRBJ2-1 | TRBD2 | TRBV19 | few | 16 | CASSIGLAGGTNEQFF | TGTGCCAGTAGTATCGGACTAGCGGGAGGGACCAATGAGCAGTTCTTC
TRBJ2-3 | TRBD2 | TRBV20-1 | few | 15 | CSARGRGGPTDTQYF | TGCAGTGCTAGGGGGCGGGGGGGCCCCACAGATACGCAGTATTTT
TRBJ1-1 | . | TRBV11-2 | many | 13 | CASSLEGGTEAFF | TGTGCCAGCAGCTTAGAAGGGGGGACTGAAGCTTTCTTT
TRBJ1-3 | . | TRBV10-2 | many | 14 | CASSPTDSGNTIYF | TGCGCCAGCAGCCCGACAGACTCTGGAAACACCATATATTTT
TRBJ2-3 | TRBD2 | TRBV27 | many | 18 | CASRDYSGSGIRVDTQYF | TGTGCCAGCAGGGATTATTCGGGAAGCGGGATTAGGGTAGATACGCAGTATTTT
TRBJ2-3 | . | TRBV11-2 | many | 16 | CASSWTPIVSTDTQYF | TGTGCCAGCAGCTGGACTCCTATCGTAAGCACAGATACGCAGTATTTT
TRBJ2-5 | TRBD1 | TRBV4-3 | few | 15 | CASSRGQGFQETQYF | TGCGCCAGCAGCCGGGGACAGGGGTTCCAAGAGACCCAGTACTTC
TRBJ2-5 | TRBD2 | TRBV6-2/TRBV6-3 | many | 16 | CASTPRASGAQETQYF | TGTGCCAGCACCCCTCGGGCTAGCGGGGCACAAGAGACCCAGTACTTC
TRBJ2-7 | . | TRBV5-5 | . | 11 | CASTLRDEQYF | TGTGCCAGCACCCTACGAGACGAGCAGTACTTC
TRBJ2-2 | TRBD1 | TRBV6-4 | few | 16 | CASQPLDRVSTGELFF | TGTGCCAGCCAGCCTTTGGACAGGGTGTCCACCGGGGAGCTGTTTTTT
TRBJ2-3 | . | TRBV4-2 | . | 14 | CASSQGNSPDTQYF | TGTGCCAGCAGCCAAGGGAATAGCCCAGATACGCAGTATTTT
TRBJ2-7 | TRBD1 | TRBV5-8 | few | 16 | CASSLADRAFSYEQYF | TGTGCCAGCAGCTTGGCCGACAGGGCCTTCTCCTACGAGCAGTACTTC
TRBJ2-5 | TRBD1 | TRBV6-5 | few | 16 | CASSYSTGGAWETQYF | TGTGCCAGCAGTTACTCGACAGGGGGCGCCTGGGAGACCCAGTACTTC
TRBJ1-6 | . | TRBV6-1 | . | 13 | CASRRRVNSPLHF | TGTGCCAGCAGACGACGGGTCAATTCACCCCTCCACTTT
TRBJ2-2 | . | TRBV11-2 | . | 16 | CASSFTETGNTGELFF | TGTGCCAGCAGCTTTACGGAAACAGGGAACACCGGGGAGCTGTTTTTT